This T cell receptor (beta chain) was captured in a study of T-cell memory formation after mild COVID-19. General study findings and limits: The study found balanced CD4/CD8 in clones contracting day 15 to 85 and a CD4+ lean in later expanders. Some SARS-CoV-2-responding clones were already detected in memory before infection.

Between the trimmed V and J ends, which lost 4 bases and 6 bases, there was a span of 8 bases. This CDR3 region has 12 residues. Per germline, CDR1 SEHNR and CDR2 FQNEAQ (reference sequence). This clonotype was seen many times. What it binds is unknown. TCRdb analysed the 5' RACE reads with MiXCR anew, one entry per CDR3 protein. This repertoire shows fewer than 450,000 distinct CDR3 sequences, 20% to 30% found once; its top ten account for about 8.7%. The rearrangement joins TRBV7-9 to TRBJ2-3, with D uncertain. Source material: PBMCs or a T cell subset sorted from them (not recorded which). The receptor was derived from an adult woman who had mild COVID-19 (a few samples of this study predate the infection). Cell type and time point are not known. CDR3 nucleotides: TGTGCCAGCAGCTCGACTGCGGATACGCAGTATTTT. Amino acid sequence: CASSSTADTQYF.